Sequencing of this T cell receptor beta chain was carried out in a study of T-cell reconstitution after alpha-beta-depleted transplantation in children. The library targeted TCRbeta and was prepared with unique molecular identifiers. TCRdb independently ran MiXCR on the PCR reads; one entry per CDR3 protein. The table has hundreds of thousands of distinct CDR3 sequences, about 12% seen once; the top ten hold more than 5.5%. The specimen was PBMCs from the stem cell graft donor, collected from the stem cell graft. The TCR originated in a human donor who donated a stem cell graft to a child with combined immunodeficiency.

The CDR3 protein is CSAYILTEAFF. The CDR3 DNA is TGCAGTGCTTACATCCTCACTGAAGCTTTCTTT. This sequence joins TRBV20-1 and TRBJ1-1; D is unclear. V was pared by 5 bases and J by 4 bases, with 8 bases between. Looked up from germline, CDR1 is DFQATT and CDR2 is SNEGSKA (reference sequence). The CDR3 consists of 11 residues.